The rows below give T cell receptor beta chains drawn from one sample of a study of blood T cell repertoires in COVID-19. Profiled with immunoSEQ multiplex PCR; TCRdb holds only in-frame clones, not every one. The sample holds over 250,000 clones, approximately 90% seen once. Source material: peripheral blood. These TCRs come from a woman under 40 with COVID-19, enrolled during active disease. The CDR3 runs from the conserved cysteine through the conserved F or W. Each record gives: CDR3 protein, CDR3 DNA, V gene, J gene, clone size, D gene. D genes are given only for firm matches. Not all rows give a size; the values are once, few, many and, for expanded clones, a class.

CDR3: CASSPGGAGYTF
DNA: TGTGCCAGCAGCCCCGGGGGGGCTGGCTACACCTTC
V: TRBV9
J: TRBJ1-2
size: -
D: -

CDR3: CASSKGGLAGFSTDTQYF
DNA: TGTGCCAGCAGCAAAGGCGGACTAGCGGGTTTTAGCACAGATACGCAGTATTTT
V: TRBV7-9
J: TRBJ2-3
size: few
D: TRBD2

CDR3: CASSQEPGLTYEQYF
DNA: TGCGCCAGCAGCCAAGAACCCGGGTTAACCTACGAGCAGTACTTC
V: TRBV4-1
J: TRBJ2-7
size: -
D: -

CDR3: CASSLDPGDNSPLHF
DNA: TGTGCCAGCAGCTTAGATCCCGGAGATAATTCACCCCTCCACTTT
V: TRBV11-2
J: TRBJ1-6
size: -
D: -

CDR3: CASSLLGVDNEQFF
DNA: TGCGCCAGCAGCTTACTGGGAGTCGACAATGAGCAGTTCTTC
V: TRBV5-1
J: TRBJ2-1
size: -
D: -

CDR3: CATSRDYPYEQYF
DNA: TGTGCCACCAGCAGAGATTATCCCTACGAGCAGTACTTC
V: TRBV15
J: TRBJ2-7
size: -
D: -

CDR3: CASSPNRVSSPLHF
DNA: TGTGCCAGCAGCCCCAACAGGGTTTCCTCACCCCTCCACTTT
V: TRBV3-1/TRBV3-2
J: TRBJ1-6
size: -
D: -

CDR3: CASSITGRAYEQYF
DNA: TGTGCCAGTAGTATCACGGGCAGGGCCTACGAGCAGTACTTC
V: TRBV19
J: TRBJ2-7
size: -
D: -

CDR3: CASSLETGEDTQYF
DNA: TGTGCCAGCAGCCTTGAGACAGGGGAAGATACGCAGTATTTT
V: TRBV11-1
J: TRBJ2-3
size: -
D: TRBD1

CDR3: CASSFATGDNQPQHF
DNA: TGTGCCAGCAGTTTTGCGACAGGGGACAATCAGCCCCAGCATTTT
V: TRBV28
J: TRBJ1-5
size: -
D: TRBD1

CDR3: CASSDRWANSPLHF
DNA: TGTGCCAGCAGTGACCGCTGGGCAAATTCACCCCTCCACTTT
V: TRBV6-1
J: TRBJ1-6
size: many
D: -

CDR3: CAWSRDTEAFF
DNA: TGTGCCTGGAGCAGGGATACTGAAGCTTTCTTT
V: TRBV30
J: TRBJ1-1
size: -
D: -

CDR3: CASSINSGRGRDEQFF
DNA: TGTGCCAGTAGTATAAACAGCGGGAGGGGGAGGGATGAGCAGTTCTTC
V: TRBV19
J: TRBJ2-1
size: -
D: TRBD2

CDR3: CASSEPGQGHYEQYF
DNA: TGCGCCAGCAGTGAACCGGGACAGGGACACTACGAGCAGTACTTC
V: TRBV10-2
J: TRBJ2-7
size: -
D: TRBD1

CDR3: CASSWRGNQPQHF
DNA: TGTGCCAGCAGTTGGAGGGGCAATCAGCCCCAGCATTTT
V: TRBV27
J: TRBJ1-5
size: -
D: -

CDR3: CASSSLQGDHHTIYF
DNA: TGTGCCAGCAGTTCTCTTCAGGGGGATCATCACACCATATATTTT
V: TRBV6-5
J: TRBJ1-3
size: -
D: TRBD1

CDR3: CASSLRHSNYGYTF
DNA: TGTGCCAGCAGTTTGAGACATTCTAACTATGGCTACACCTTC
V: TRBV28
J: TRBJ1-2
size: -
D: -

CDR3: CASSLTQNGPDTQYF
DNA: TGTGCCAGCAGCTTAACCCAAAATGGCCCAGATACGCAGTATTTT
V: TRBV7-9
J: TRBJ2-3
size: -
D: -

CDR3: CASSYRTGPPDINYGYTF
DNA: TGTGCCAGCAGCTACCGGACAGGGCCTCCTGATATTAACTATGGCTACACCTTC
V: TRBV11-3
J: TRBJ1-2
size: -
D: TRBD1

CDR3: CSVALFVASTDTQYF
DNA: TGCAGCGTTGCTCTTTTCGTGGCAAGCACAGATACGCAGTATTTT
V: TRBV29-1
J: TRBJ2-3
size: -
D: -

CDR3: CASIRDRATRMDSPLHF
DNA: TGTGCCAGCATCCGAGACAGGGCCACCCGAATGGATTCACCCCTCCACTTT
V: TRBV28
J: TRBJ1-6
size: -
D: TRBD1

CDR3: CSASPVGSEAFF
DNA: TGCAGTGCTAGTCCTGTGGGCAGTGAAGCTTTCTTT
V: TRBV20-1
J: TRBJ1-1
size: -
D: -